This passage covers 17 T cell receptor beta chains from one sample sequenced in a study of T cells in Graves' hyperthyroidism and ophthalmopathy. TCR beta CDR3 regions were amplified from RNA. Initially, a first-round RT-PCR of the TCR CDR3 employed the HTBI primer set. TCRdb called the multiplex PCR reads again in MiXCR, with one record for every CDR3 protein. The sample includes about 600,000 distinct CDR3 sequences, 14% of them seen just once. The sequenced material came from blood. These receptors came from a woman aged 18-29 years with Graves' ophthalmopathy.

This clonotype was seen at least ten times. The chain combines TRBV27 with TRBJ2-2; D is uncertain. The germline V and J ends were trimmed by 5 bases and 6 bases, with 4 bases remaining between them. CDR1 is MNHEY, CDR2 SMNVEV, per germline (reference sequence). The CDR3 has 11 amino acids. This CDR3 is CASSRAGELFF. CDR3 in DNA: TGTGCCAGCAGTAGGGCCGGGGAGCTGTTTTTT.

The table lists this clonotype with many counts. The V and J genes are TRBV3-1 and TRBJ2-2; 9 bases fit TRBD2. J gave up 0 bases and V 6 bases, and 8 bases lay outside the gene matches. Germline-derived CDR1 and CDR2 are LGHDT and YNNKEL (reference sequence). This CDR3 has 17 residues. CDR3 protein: CASSRIAGVSNTGELFF. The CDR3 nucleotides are TGTGCCAGCAGTCGTATAGCGGGAGTGTCGAACACCGGGGAGCTGTTTTTT.

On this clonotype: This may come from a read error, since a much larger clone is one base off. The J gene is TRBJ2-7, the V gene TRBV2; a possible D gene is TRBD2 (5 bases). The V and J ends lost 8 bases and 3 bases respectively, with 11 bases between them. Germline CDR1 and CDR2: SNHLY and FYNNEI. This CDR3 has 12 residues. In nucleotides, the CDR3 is TGTGCCAGCTGCCTAGCTGGCTACGAGCAGTACTTC. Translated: CASCLAGYEQYF.

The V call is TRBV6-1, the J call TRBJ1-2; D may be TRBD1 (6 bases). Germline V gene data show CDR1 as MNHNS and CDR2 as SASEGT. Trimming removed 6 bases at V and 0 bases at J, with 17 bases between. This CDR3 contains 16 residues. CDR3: CASRPHDRQANYGYTF. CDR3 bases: TGTGCCAGCAGACCCCACGACAGGCAAGCTAACTATGGCTACACCTTC.

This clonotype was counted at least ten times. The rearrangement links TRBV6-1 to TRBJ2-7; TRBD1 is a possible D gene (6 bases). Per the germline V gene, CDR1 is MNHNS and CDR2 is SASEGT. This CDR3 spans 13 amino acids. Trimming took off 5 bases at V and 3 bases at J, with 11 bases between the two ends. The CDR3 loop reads CASSKGTYYEQYF. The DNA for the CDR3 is TGTGCCAGCAGTAAGGGGACATACTACGAGCAGTACTTC.

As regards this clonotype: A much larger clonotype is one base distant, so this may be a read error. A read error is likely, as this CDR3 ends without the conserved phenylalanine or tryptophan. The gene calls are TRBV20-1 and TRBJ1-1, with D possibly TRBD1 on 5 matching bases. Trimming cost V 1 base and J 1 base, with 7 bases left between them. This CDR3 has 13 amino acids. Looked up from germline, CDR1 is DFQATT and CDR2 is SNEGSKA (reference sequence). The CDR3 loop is CSARGDPNTEAFL. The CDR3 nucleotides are TGCAGTGCTAGAGGGGACCCGAACACTGAAGCTTTCCTT.

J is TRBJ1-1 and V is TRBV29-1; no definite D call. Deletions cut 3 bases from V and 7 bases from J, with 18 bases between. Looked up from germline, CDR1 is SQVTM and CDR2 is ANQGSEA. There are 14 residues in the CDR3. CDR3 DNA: TGCAGCGTTGATACTCCAGAAGAGACCATTGAAGCTTTCTTT. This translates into CSVDTPEETIEAFF.

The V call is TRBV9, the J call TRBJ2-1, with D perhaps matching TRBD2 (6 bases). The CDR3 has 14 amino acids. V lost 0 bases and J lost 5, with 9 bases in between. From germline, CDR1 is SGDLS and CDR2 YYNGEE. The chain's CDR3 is CASSVGLANNEQFF. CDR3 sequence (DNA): TGTGCCAGCAGCGTAGGGCTAGCGAACAATGAGCAGTTCTTC.

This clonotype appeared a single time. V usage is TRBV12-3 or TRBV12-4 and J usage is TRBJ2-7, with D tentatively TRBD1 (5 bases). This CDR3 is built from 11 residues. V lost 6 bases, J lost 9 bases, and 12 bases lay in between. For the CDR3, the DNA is TGTGCCAGCAGCAAACGACAGTGGCAGTACTTC. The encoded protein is CASSKRQWQYF.

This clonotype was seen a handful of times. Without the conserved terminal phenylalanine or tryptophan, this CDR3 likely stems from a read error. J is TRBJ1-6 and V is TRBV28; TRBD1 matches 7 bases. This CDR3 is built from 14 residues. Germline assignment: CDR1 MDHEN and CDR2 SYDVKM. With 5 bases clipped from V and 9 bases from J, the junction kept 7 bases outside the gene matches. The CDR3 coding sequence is TGTGCCAGCAGTCTTGACAGGGAAAGTTCACCCCTCCACCTT. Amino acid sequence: CASSLDRESSPLHL.

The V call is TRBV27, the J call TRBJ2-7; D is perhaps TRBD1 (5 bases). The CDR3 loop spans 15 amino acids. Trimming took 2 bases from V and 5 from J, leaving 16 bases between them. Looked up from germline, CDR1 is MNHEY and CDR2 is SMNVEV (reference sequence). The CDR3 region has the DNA TGTGCCAGCAGTTTAAAGGCCAGGGTGAGGAACGAGCAGTACTTC. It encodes CASSLKARVRNEQYF.

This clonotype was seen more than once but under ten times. The CDR3 DNA follows: TGTGCCAGCACGCGACACTCTCCATACGAGCAGTACTTC. Protein product: CASTRHSPYEQYF. The rearrangement links TRBV28 to TRBJ2-7; D is unclear. V was trimmed by 7 bases and J by 4 bases, leaving 14 bases between them. The CDR3 is 13 residues long. The germline V gene encodes CDR1 MDHEN and CDR2 SYDVKM.

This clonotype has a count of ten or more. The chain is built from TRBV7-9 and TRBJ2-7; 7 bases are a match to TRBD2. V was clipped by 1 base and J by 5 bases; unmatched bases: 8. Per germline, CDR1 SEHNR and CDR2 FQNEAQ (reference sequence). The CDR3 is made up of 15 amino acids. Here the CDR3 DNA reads TGTGCCAGCAGCTTAGGTCGCGGGGGACTCGACGAGCAGTACTTC. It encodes CASSLGRGGLDEQYF.

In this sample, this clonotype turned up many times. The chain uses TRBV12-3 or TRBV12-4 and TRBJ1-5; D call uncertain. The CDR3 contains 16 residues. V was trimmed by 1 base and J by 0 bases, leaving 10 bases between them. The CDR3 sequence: CASSLVTLLSNQPQHF. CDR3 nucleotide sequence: TGTGCCAGCAGTTTAGTGACTTTACTTAGCAATCAGCCCCAGCATTTT.

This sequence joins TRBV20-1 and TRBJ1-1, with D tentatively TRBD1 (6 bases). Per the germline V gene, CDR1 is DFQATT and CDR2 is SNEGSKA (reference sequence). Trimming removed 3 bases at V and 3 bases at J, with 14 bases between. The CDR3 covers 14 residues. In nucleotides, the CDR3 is TGCAGTGCTAGGTCAGGGGCGGCGGACACTGAAGCTTTCTTT. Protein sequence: CSARSGAADTEAFF.

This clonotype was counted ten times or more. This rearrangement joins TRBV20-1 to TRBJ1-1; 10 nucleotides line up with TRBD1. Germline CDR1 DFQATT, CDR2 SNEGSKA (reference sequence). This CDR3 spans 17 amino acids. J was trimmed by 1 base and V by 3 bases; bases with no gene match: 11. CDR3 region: CSARKTGGMGWNTEAFF. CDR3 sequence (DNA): TGCAGTGCTAGGAAGACAGGGGGCATGGGTTGGAACACTGAAGCTTTCTTT.

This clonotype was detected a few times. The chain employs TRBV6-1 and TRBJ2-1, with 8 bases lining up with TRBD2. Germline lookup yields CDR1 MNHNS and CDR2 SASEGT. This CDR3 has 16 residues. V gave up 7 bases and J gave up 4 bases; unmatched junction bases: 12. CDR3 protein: CASNGREGSYYNEQFF. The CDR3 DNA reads TGTGCCAGCAACGGCCGGGAGGGCTCTTATTACAATGAGCAGTTCTTC.